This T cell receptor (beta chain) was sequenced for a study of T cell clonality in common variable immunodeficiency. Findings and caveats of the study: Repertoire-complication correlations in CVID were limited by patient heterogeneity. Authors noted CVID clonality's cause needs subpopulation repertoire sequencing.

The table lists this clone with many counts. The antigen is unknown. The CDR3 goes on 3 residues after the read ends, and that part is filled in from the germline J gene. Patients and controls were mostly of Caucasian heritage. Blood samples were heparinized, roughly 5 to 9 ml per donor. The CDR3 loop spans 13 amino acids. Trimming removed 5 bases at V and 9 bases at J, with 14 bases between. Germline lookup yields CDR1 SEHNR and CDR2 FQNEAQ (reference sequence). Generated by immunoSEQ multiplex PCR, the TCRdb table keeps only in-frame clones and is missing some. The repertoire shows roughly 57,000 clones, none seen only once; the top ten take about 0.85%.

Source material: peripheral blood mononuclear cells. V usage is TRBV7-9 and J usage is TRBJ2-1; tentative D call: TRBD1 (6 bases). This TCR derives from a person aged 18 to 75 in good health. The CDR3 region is CASSRPGDGEQFF. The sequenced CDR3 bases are TGTGCCAGCAGCCGCCCAGGGGACGGTGAG.